A selection of T cell receptor beta chains follows, all from one sample in a study of T cells expressing NK-cell markers. From the 5' RACE reads, TCRdb lists one entry per CDR3 protein and no DNA. The sample table sets out 90,000 to 130,000 distinct CDR3 sequences. Sequencing input: blood T cells: a sorted CD56 or NKG2C T cell subset, CD4+ or CD8+ T cells, or bulk PBMC T cells (not recorded which). These receptor sequences come from a woman aged 18-70 years in good health. Each CDR3 is given with its conserved first and last residue. The order of the fields is V gene, J gene, CDR3 protein.

TRBV27	TRBJ1-1	CASSPQGAHRNTEAFF
TRBV29-1	TRBJ2-7	CSVATEREQYF
TRBV19	TRBJ2-5	CASGGGSLIETQYF
TRBV9	TRBJ1-1	CASSGSSGVRAFF
TRBV6-5	TRBJ2-3	CASRSTSGRWADTQYF
TRBV5-4	TRBJ1-5	CASSLCIRAGQGNQPQHF
TRBV3-1	TRBJ2-2	CASSQDEGGANTGELFF
TRBV9	TRBJ1-2	CASSDRTYGYTF
TRBV7-9	TRBJ2-1	CASSLTEVEQFF
TRBV5-6	TRBJ1-1	CASSLGKTEAFF
TRBV12-3/TRBV12-4	TRBJ2-3	CASSFLLLAAGTGGTYTDTQYF
TRBV19	TRBJ1-1	CASSRTGGAGTEAFF
TRBV11-2	TRBJ2-6	CASSFMRGFNSGANVLTF
TRBV7-8	TRBJ1-5	CASSQGGLAVDQPQHF
TRBV7-9	TRBJ2-1	CASSLVRGALYNEQFF
TRBV16	TRBJ2-1	CASSLTSSYNEQFF
TRBV24-1	TRBJ2-5	CATSDNGLAWAQYF
TRBV11-3	TRBJ2-6	CASSFTYSGANVLTF
TRBV20-1	TRBJ2-1	CSADNRDSDSYNEQFF
TRBV15	TRBJ1-5	CATSRDSMGGSSNQPQHF
TRBV5-1	TRBJ2-7	CASLPTARGEQYF
TRBV7-9	TRBJ2-7	CASSSRGSYEQYF
TRBV6-2/TRBV6-3	TRBJ2-3	CASSYTADTQYF
TRBV7-9	TRBJ2-7	CASSPREGSYEQYF
TRBV9	TRBJ2-1	CASSLDNNVEQFF
TRBV7-2	TRBJ1-5	CASSLILAGNQPQHF
TRBV4-3	TRBJ2-1	CASSQRESSYNEQFF
TRBV5-1	TRBJ1-1	CASSVEAVLNTEAFF
TRBV27	TRBJ2-7	CASSYRGPDDEQYF
TRBV29-1	TRBJ2-3	CSVEGWGLAGTDTQYF
TRBV7-9	TRBJ2-5	CASSPPPWGGKQETQYF
TRBV11-3	TRBJ2-3	CASSPAFTDTQYF